What follows is one TCR beta chain and its context. This specimen belongs to a study of T-cell memory formation after mild COVID-19. The J segment lost 0 bases and the V segment lost 7 bases, leaving 4 bases of the junction unmatched. This CDR3 comprises 14 residues. TCRdb itself ran the 5' RACE reads through MiXCR, one entry per CDR3 protein. Of some 450,000 distinct CDR3 sequences in the sample, over 15% were seen once. This receptor was taken from a man younger than 35 who had mild COVID-19 (a few samples of this study predate the infection). Cell type and time point are not known. The chain is built from TRBV12-3 or TRBV12-4 and TRBJ2-7; 9 nucleotides agree with TRBD2. Sequencing input: PBMCs or a T cell subset sorted from them (not recorded which). The CDR3 protein is CASTPGLASYEQYF. CDR3 sequence (DNA): TGTGCCAGCACTCCGGGACTAGCCTCCTACGAGCAGTACTTC.